This entry concerns a single T cell receptor beta chain. As yet, its antigen is unknown. A TCRbeta library incorporating unique molecular identifiers was prepared. MiXCR, applied by TCRdb to the PCR reads, yields one record per CDR3 protein. The table records about a million distinct CDR3 sequences, roughly 29% of them present only once. This sample was included in a study of T-cell reconstitution after alpha-beta-depleted transplantation in children. Study-level points and caveats: Several hundred expanded graft clones reportedly gave rise to the alpha-beta T cells present about two months after transplant. Surviving recipient cells, namely T cells and thymic progenitors, were the source of high day-60 TCRbeta diversity in some patients. When one year had passed after transplant, most T-cell counts and diversity came from newly produced T cells.

This receptor was taken from a boy under two years old who had a stem cell transplant for SCID, so the T cells may come from the graft donor. The specimen was PBMCs, mostly from graft donor cells, collected 360 days after TCRalphabeta/CD19-depleted stem cell transplant.

The CDR3 coding sequence is TGTGCCAGCAGCTTGGAACTGGGACAGCTTAATTCACCCCTCCACTTT. Its protein product is CASSLELGQLNSPLHF. The chain uses TRBV5-5 and TRBJ1-6; 7 positions match TRBD1. The V gene end was trimmed by 0 bases and the J gene end by 6 bases; junction bases not matched to a gene: 6. CDR3 length: 16 residues. Germline V CDR1 and CDR2: SGHKS, YYEKEE (reference sequence).